This T cell receptor beta chain was retrieved from a study of regulatory T cells in long-lasting Graves disease. This clonotype has a count of ten or more. What it recognizes is unknown. To make TCR beta libraries, researchers used iRepertoire HTBI primers and Arm-PCR of CDR3 regions. TCRdb redid the calling of the multiplex PCR reads with MiXCR, one entry per CDR3 protein. The sample contains roughly 450,000 distinct CDR3 sequences, less than 25% of which appear only once. This CDR3 comprises 14 residues. The germline V and J ends were trimmed by 4 bases and 2 bases, with 12 bases remaining between them. The germline V gene encodes CDR1 SEHNR and CDR2 FQNEAQ (reference sequence). Time point indicated: persistent/refractory GD, antithyroid drugs over 5 years with positive TRAb. The TCR library was made from RNA that had been extracted from PBMCs in TRIzol. An endocrinology department in Xi'an, China, supplied the patients. A blood draw put nine milliliters of peripheral blood into EDTA tubes.

The study's findings and limits: There was favoring of TRBV28, TRBJ1-2 and TRBJ2-5 in persistent disease.

The starting material was peripheral blood mononuclear cells (PBMCs), obtained when the disease was refractory, from a patient treated with antithyroid drugs. The receptor's source is a female donor with Graves disease. The chain is built from TRBV7-9 and TRBJ2-7; no reliable D call. The chain's CDR3 is CASSYEQKPYEQYF. In DNA, the CDR3 is TGTGCCAGCAGCTACGAACAGAAACCCTACGAGCAGTACTTC. Full variable domain (remainder filled in from reference TRBV7-9 and TRBJ2-7): DTGVSQNPRHKITKRGQNVTFRCDPISEHNRLYWYRQTLGQGPEFLTYFQNEAQLEKSRLLSDRFSAERPKGSFSTLEIQRTEQGDSAMYLCASSYEQKPYEQYFGPGTRLTVT.